A single sample is the source of the 3 T cell receptor beta chains below, sequenced in a study of regulatory T cells in long-lasting Graves disease. TCR beta libraries were built with iRepertoire HTBI primers and Arm-PCR of CDR3 regions. Using its own MiXCR run on the multiplex PCR reads, TCRdb lists one record per CDR3 protein. The data hold some 300,000 distinct CDR3 sequences, with under 25% observed a single time. Time point: persistent/refractory GD, antithyroid drugs over 5 years with positive TRAb. There was RNA extracted from PBMCs, and the TCR library was made from it. Sample: peripheral blood mononuclear cells (PBMCs), taken when the disease was refractory, from a patient treated with antithyroid drugs. The receptors stem from a female donor with Graves disease.

The chain uses TRBV6-1 and TRBJ1-1; no clear D. V lost 8 bases and J 0 bases, leaving 10 bases between the germline ends. The CDR3 totals 13 residues. Germline CDR1 and CDR2: MNHNS and SASEGT. The CDR3 DNA reads as TGTGCCAGCCTCTTCCAGATGAACACTGAAGCTTTCTTT. It translates to CASLFQMNTEAFF.

The chain carries TRBV11-2 and TRBJ1-1; unclear D gene. CDR1 is SGHAT, CDR2 FQNNGV, per germline. Trimming took off 5 bases at V and 0 bases at J, with 10 bases between the two ends. The CDR3 has 14 amino acids. The CDR3, as DNA: TGTGCCAGCAGCGCGCGACTTATGAACACTGAAGCTTTCTTT. Translated, it gives CASSARLMNTEAFF.

This rearrangement joins TRBV6-2 or TRBV6-3 to TRBJ2-5, with D possibly TRBD2 on 6 matching bases. V shed 6 bases and J shed 8 bases, with 16 bases lying between them. The length of the CDR3 is 13 residues. From germline, CDR1 is MNHEY and CDR2 SVGEGT. The CDR3 bases are TGTGCCAGCAGGCCGACTAGTTCGGAAACCCAGTACTTC. Amino acid sequence: CASRPTSSETQYF.